The entry below gives a single T cell receptor beta chain sequence along with its context. This CDR3 has 16 residues. Germline CDR1 reads SGDLS; CDR2 reads YYNGEE. The V end lost 6 bases, the J end lost 1 base, and 19 bases lay between the germline ends. Method: immunoSEQ multiplex PCR; TCRdb's copy keeps in-frame clones and lacks some. The data contain about 53,000 clones, approximately 91% of them singletons. This sample stems from a study of T cell changes during pregnancy in multiple sclerosis. Material: CD4+ T cells from peripheral blood mononuclear cells, obtained in the third trimester of pregnancy. The TCR sequence derives from a female donor with multiple sclerosis, enrolled in a pregnancy study. The chain recombines TRBV9 with TRBJ2-5; tentatively, D is TRBD1 (6 bases). The CDR3 nucleotides read TGTGCCAGCAATATTAGCCCAGGGGCCGGCCAAGAGACCCAGTACTTC. This encodes CASNISPGAGQETQYF.